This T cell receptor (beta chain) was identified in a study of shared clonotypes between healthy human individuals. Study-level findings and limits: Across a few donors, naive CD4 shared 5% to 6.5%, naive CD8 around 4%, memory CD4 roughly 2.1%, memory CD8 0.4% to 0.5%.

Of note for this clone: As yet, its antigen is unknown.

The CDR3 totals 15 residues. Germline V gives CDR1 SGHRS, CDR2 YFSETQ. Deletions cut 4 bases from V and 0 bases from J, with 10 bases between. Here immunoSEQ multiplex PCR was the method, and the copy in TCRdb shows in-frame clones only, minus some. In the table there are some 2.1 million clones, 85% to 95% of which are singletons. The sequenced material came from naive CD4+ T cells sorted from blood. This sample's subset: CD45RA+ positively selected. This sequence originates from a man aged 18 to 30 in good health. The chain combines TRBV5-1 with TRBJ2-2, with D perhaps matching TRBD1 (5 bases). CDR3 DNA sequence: TGCGCCAGCAGCCAGGGTCTCCCGAACACCGGGGAGCTGTTTTTT. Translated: CASSQGLPNTGELFF.